The clone carrying this TCR beta chain showed up many times. Its specificity is not known. This record comes from a study of neurological immune-mediated disorders. Using its own MiXCR run on the 5' RACE reads, TCRdb lists one record per CDR3 protein. The sample records 55,000 to 75,000 distinct CDR3 sequences, 2% to 2.5% being singletons. Study conclusions and caveats: Whereas HTLV-1-associated myelopathy showed the most TCR clonal expansion, multiple sclerosis showed the least, with levels below those of healthy controls. Among 34 multiple sclerosis patients, 18 had repertoires that phylogenetic grouping placed in one related-CDR3 cluster, a possible signature.

Sequenced material: PBMCs. This receptor was identified in a man aged 50 or older with multiple sclerosis.

CDR3 sequence: CASSQTGRWISPLHF. For the CDR3, the DNA is TGTGCCAGCAGTCAGACGGGCCGTTGGATTTCACCCCTCCACTTT. This rearrangement joins TRBV28 to TRBJ1-6; D is uncertain. V gave up 5 bases and J gave up 9 bases, with 17 bases separating them. CDR1 and CDR2 (germline): MDHEN, SYDVKM. The CDR3 is 15 residues long.